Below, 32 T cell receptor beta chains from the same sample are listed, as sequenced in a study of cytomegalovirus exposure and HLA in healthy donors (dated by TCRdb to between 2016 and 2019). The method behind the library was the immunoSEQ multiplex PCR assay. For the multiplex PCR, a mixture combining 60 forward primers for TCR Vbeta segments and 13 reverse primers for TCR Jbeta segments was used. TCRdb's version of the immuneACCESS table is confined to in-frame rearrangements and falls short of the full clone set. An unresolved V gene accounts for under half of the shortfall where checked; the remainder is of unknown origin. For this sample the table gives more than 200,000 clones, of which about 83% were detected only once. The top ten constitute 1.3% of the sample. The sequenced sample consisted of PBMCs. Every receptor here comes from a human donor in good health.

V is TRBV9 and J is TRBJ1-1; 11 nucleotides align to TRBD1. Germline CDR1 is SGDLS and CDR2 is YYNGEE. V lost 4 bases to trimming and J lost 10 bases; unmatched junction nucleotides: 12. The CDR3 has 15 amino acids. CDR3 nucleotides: TGTGCCAGCAGCCCACGAGGGGACAGGGGGGAGAGAGCTTTCTTT. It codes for CASSPRGDRGERAFF.

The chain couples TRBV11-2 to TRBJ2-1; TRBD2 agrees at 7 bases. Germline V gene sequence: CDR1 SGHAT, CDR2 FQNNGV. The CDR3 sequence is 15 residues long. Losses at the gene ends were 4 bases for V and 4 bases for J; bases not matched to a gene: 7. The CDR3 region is CASSSQRGRYNEQFF. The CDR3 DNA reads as TGTGCCAGCAGCTCCCAGCGGGGACGATACAATGAGCAGTTCTTC.

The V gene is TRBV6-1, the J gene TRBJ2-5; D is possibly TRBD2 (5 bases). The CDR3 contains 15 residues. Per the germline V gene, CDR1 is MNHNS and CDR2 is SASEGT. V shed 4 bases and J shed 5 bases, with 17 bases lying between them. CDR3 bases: TGTGCCAGCAGTGGAGGGTCACCCCTAGGGGAGACCCAGTACTTC. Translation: CASSGGSPLGETQYF.

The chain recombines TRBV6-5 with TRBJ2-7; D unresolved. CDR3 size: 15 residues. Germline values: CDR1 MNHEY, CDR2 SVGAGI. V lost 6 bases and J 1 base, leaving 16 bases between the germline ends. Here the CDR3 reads CASSPTLARSYEQYF. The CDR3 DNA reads TGTGCCAGCAGCCCCACTCTCGCCAGGTCCTACGAGCAGTACTTC.

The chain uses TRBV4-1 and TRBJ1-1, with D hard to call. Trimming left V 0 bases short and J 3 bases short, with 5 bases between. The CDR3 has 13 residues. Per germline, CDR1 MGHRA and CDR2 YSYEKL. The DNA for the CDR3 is TGCGCCAGCAGCCAAGATCAATACACTGAAGCTTTCTTT. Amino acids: CASSQDQYTEAFF.

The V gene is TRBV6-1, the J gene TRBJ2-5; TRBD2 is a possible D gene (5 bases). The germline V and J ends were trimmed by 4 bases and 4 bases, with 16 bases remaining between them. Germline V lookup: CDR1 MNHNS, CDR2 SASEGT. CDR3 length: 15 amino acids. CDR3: CASSATREAIETQYF. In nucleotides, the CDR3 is TGTGCCAGCAGTGCAACCCGGGAAGCAATAGAGACCCAGTACTTC.

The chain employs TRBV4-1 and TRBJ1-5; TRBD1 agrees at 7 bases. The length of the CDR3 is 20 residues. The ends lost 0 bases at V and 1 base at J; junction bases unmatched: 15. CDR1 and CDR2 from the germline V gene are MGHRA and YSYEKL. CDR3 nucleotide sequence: TGCGCCAGCAGCCAAGATACCCCCTCCCGCAGGGGGTTAAGCAATCAGCCCCAGCATTTT. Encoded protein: CASSQDTPSRRGLSNQPQHF.

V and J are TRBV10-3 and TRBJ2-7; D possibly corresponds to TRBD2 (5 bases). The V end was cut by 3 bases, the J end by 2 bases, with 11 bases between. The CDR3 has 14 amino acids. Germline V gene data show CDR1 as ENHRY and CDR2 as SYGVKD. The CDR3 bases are TGTGCCATCAGTGACCTGGACTCAGCCTACGAGCAGTACTTC. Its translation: CAISDLDSAYEQYF.

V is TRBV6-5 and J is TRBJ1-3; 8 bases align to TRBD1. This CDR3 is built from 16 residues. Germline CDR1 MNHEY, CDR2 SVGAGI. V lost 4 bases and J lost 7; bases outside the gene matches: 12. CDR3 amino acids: CASSSSRTGNMNTIYF. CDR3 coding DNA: TGTGCCAGCAGTTCCTCCCGGACAGGGAATATGAACACCATATATTTT.

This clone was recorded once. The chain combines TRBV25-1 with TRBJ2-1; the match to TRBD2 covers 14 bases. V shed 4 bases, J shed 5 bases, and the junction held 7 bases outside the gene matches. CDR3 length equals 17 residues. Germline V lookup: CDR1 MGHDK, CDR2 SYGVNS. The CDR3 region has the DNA TGTGCCAGCAGTGCGGGGACTAGCGGGAGTTGGGACAATGAGCAGTTCTTC. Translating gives CASSAGTSGSWDNEQFF.

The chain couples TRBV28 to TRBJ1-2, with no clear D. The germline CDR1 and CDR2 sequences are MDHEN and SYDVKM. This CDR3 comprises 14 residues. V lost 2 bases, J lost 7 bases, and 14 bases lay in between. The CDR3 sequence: CASSLTREGRGYTF. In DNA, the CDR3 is TGTGCCAGCAGTTTAACCCGGGAAGGACGTGGCTACACCTTC.

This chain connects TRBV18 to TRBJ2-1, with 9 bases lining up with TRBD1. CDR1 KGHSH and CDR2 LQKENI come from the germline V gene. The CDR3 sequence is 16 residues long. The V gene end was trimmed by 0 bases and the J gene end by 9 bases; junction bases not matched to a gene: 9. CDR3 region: CASSPPGTGRVGEQFF. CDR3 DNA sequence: TGTGCCAGCTCACCACCGGGGACAGGGAGAGTGGGTGAGCAGTTCTTC. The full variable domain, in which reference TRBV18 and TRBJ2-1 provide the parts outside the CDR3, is NAGVMQNPRHLVRRRGQEARLRCSPMKGHSHVYWYRQLPEEGLKFMVYLQKENIIDESGMPKERFSAEFPKEGPSILRIQQVVRGDSAAYFCASSPPGTGRVGEQFFGPGTRLTVL.

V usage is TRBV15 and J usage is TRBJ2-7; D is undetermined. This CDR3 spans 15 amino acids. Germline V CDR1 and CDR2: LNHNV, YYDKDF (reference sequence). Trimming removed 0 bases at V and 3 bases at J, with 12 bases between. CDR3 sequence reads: CATSRDLGQDYEQYF. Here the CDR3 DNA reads TGTGCCACCAGCAGAGATTTAGGTCAGGACTACGAGCAGTACTTC.

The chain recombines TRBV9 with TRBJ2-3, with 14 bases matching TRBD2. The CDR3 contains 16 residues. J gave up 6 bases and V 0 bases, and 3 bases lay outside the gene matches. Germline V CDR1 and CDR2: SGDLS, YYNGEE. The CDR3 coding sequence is TGTGCCAGCAGCGTAGAGACTAGCGGGAGGGGGGATACGCAGTATTTT. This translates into CASSVETSGRGDTQYF.

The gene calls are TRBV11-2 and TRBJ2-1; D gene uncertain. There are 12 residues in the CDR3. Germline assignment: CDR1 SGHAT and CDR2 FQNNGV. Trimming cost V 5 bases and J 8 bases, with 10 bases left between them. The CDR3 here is CASSPRADEQFF. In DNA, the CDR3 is TGTGCCAGCAGCCCCCGTGCGGATGAGCAGTTCTTC.

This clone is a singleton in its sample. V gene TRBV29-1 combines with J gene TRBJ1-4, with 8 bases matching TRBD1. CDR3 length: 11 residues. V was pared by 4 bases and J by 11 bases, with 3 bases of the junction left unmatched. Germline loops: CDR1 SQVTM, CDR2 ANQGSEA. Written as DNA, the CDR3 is TGCAGCGTTGGGACAGGGTATAAACTGTTTTTT. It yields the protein CSVGTGYKLFF.

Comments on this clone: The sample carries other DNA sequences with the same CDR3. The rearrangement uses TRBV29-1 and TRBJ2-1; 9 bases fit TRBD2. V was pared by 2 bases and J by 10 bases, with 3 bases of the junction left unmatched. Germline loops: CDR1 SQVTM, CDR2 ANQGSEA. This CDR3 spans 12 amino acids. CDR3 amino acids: CSVERLADEQFF. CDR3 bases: TGCAGCGTTGAAAGACTAGCGGACGAGCAGTTCTTC.

The CDR3 spells CAISGHHTRALNTEAFF. CDR3 nucleotide sequence: TGTGCCATCAGTGGACACCACACCAGGGCTTTGAACACTGAAGCTTTCTTT. V and J are TRBV10-3 and TRBJ1-1; tentatively, D is TRBD1 (5 bases). In germline, CDR1 is ENHRY, CDR2 SYGVKD. CDR3 length: 17 amino acids. The V gene lost 4 bases and the J gene lost 0 bases, with 18 bases spanning the gap.

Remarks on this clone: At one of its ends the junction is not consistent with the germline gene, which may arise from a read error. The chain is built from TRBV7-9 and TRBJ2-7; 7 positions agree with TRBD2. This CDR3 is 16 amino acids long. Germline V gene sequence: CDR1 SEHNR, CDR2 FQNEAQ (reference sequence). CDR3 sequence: CSSSPFIGRSSYEQYF. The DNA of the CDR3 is TGTTCCAGCAGCCCATTTATCGGGAGGAGCTCCTACGAGCAGTACTTC.

The CDR3 DNA is TGTGCCAGCAGTTTAGGCAGGATACCCTACGAGCAGTACTTC. Translated: CASSLGRIPYEQYF. This chain uses TRBV27 with TRBJ2-7; D is unclear. Per germline, CDR1 MNHEY and CDR2 SMNVEV (reference sequence). CDR3 length: 14 amino acids. With 2 bases removed from V and 2 bases from J, the gap between germline ends came to 10 bases.

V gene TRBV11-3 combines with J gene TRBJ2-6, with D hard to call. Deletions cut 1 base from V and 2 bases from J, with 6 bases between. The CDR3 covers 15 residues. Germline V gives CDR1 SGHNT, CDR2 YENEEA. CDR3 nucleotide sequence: TGTGCCAGCAGCTTAGGGGCAACTGGGGCCAACGTCCTGACTTTC. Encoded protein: CASSLGATGANVLTF. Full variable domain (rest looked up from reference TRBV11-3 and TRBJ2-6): EAGVVQSPRYKIIEKKQPVAFWCNPISGHNTLYWYLQNLGQGPELLIRYENEEAVDDSQLPKDRFSAERLKGVDSTLKIQPAELGDSAVYLCASSLGATGANVLTFGAGSRLTVL.

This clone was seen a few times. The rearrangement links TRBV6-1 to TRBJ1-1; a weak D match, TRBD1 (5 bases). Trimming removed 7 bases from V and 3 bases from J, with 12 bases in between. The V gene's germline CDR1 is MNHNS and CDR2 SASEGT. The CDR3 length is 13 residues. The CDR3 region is CASNQGADTEAFF. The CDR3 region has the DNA TGTGCCAGCAATCAGGGCGCGGACACTGAAGCTTTCTTT.

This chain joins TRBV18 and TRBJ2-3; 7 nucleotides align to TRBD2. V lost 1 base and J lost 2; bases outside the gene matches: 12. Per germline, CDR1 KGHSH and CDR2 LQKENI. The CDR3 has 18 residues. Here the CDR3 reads CASSPLTSALVSTDTQYF. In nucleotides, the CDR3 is TGTGCCAGCTCACCACTAACTAGCGCCCTCGTATCCACAGATACGCAGTATTTT.

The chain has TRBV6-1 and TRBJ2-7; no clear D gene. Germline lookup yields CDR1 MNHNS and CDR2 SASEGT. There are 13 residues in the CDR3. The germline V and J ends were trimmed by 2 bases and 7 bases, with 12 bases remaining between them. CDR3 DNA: TGTGCCAGCAGTGAACTGGGTCAGGATGAGCAGTACTTC. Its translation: CASSELGQDEQYF.

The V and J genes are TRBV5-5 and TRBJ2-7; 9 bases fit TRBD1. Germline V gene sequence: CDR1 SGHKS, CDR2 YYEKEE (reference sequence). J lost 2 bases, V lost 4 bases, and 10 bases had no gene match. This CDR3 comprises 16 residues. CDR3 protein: CASSPTGTGSPYEQYF. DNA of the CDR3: TGTGCCAGCAGCCCAACCGGGACAGGGAGCCCCTACGAGCAGTACTTC.

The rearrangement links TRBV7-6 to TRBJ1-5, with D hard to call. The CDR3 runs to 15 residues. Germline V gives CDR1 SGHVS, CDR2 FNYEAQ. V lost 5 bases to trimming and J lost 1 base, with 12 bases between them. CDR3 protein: CASSRDDRSNQPQHF. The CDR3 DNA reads TGTGCCAGCAGCCGGGATGACCGAAGCAATCAGCCCCAGCATTTT.

The CDR3 spells CAIRDRGGEKLFF. CDR3 DNA sequence: TGTGCCATCAGAGACAGGGGTGGCGAAAAACTGTTTTTT. This chain uses TRBV10-3 with TRBJ1-4; 8 nucleotides agree with TRBD1. CDR3 length: 13 residues. After removal of 6 bases from V and 8 bases from J, the junction contained 5 bases not matched to a gene. The germline gives CDR1 ENHRY, CDR2 SYGVKD.

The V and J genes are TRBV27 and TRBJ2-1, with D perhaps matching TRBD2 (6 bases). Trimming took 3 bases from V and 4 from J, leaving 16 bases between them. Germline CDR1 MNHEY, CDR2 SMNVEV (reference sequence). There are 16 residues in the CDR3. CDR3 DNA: TGTGCCAGCAGTTTCCCCACGGGAGCAAGTTACAATGAGCAGTTCTTC. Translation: CASSFPTGASYNEQFF.

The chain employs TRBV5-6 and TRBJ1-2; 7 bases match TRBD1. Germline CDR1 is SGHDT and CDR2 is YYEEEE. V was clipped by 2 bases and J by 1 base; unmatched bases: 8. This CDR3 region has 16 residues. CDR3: CASSFGGTEINYGYTF. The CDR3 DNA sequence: TGTGCCAGCAGCTTCGGAGGGACAGAGATTAACTATGGCTACACCTTC.

CDR3 loop: CASSAVTYEDYEQYF. The CDR3, as DNA: TGTGCCAGCAGTGCGGTCACCTACGAAGACTACGAGCAGTACTTC. V and J are TRBV2 and TRBJ2-5; D gene uncertain. TRBJ2-7 explains the end of the DNA better; the J call may be wrong. This CDR3 has 15 residues. CDR1 is SNHLY and CDR2 is FYNNEI in the germline V gene.

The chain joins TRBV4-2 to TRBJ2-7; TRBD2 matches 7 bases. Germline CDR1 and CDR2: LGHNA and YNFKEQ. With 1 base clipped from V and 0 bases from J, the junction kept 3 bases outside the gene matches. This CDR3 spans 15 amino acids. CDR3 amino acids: CASSQVLAVSYEQYF. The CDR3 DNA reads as TGTGCCAGCAGCCAAGTTCTAGCGGTCTCCTACGAGCAGTACTTC.

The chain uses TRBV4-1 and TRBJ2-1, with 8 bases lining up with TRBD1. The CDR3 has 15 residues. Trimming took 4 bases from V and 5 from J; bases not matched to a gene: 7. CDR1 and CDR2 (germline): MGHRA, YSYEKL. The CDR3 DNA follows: TGCGCCAGCAGCCGAGGACAGGGCTACGACAATGAGCAGTTCTTC. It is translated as CASSRGQGYDNEQFF.